This TCR beta chain was sequenced in a study of T cells in Graves' hyperthyroidism and ophthalmopathy. Overall study: Peripheral blood was drawn at first diagnosis, prior to all treatment.

This clonotype was seen many times. The authors deemed Graves' hyperthyroidism stable absent ophthalmopathy progression within 18 months. Hyperthyroidism in the patients, aged 18 to 65, was newly diagnosed and under 2 months in duration. The PBMCs studied were ones that came from 9 to 10 ml fresh peripheral blood. Amplification of TCR beta CDR3 regions used RNA as the template. First-round RT-PCR of the TCR CDR3 relied on the HTBI primer set. TCRdb redid the calling of the multiplex PCR reads with MiXCR, one entry per CDR3 protein. In the table there are about 360,000 distinct CDR3 sequences, approximately 13% of which are singletons. This CDR3 comprises 15 residues. Germline-derived CDR1 and CDR2 are MDHEN and SYDVKM. Trimming cost V 8 bases and J 0 bases; bases outside gene matches: 7.

The sequence was collected from a woman aged 18-29 years with Graves' hyperthyroidism. The V and J genes are TRBV28 and TRBJ2-3; 8 positions match TRBD2. Material: blood. CDR3 sequence (DNA): TGTGCCAGCTTCCGACAGCGGGAGAGCACAGATACGCAGTATTTT. Translation: CASFRQRESTDTQYF.